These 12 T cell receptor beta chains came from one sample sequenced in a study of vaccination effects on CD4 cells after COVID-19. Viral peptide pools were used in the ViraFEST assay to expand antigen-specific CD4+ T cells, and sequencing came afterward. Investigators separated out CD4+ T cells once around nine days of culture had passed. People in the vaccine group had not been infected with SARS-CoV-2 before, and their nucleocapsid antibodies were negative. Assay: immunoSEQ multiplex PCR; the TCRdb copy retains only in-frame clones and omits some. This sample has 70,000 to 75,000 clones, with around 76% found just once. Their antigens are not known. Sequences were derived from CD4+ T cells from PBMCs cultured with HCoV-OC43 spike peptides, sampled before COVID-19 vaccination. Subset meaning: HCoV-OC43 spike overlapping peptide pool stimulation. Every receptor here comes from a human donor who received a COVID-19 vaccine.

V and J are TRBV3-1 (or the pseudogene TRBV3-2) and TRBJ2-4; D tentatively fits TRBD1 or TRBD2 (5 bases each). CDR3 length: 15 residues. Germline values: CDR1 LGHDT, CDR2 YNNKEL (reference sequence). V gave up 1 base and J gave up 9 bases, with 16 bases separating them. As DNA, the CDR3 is TGTGCCAGCAGCCAAGCCGGGGCCACGTCGAGCATTCAGTACTTC. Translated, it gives CASSQAGATSSIQYF.

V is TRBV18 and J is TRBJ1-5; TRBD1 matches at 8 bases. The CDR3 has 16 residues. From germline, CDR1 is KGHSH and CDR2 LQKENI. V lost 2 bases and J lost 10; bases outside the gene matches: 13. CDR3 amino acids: CASSPIRTGSRGPQHF. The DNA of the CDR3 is TGTGCCAGCTCACCAATAAGGACAGGGAGCCGCGGTCCCCAGCATTTT. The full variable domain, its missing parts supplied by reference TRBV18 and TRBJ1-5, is NAGVMQNPRHLVRRRGQEARLRCSPMKGHSHVYWYRQLPEEGLKFMVYLQKENIIDESGMPKERFSAEFPKEGPSILRIQQVVRGDSAAYFCASSPIRTGSRGPQHFGDGTRLSIL.

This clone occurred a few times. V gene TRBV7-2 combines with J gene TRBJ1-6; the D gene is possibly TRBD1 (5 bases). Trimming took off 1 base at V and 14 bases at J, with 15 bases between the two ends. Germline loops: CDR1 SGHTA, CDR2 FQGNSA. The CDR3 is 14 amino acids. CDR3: CASSLVDRGGALHF. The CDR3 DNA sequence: TGTGCCAGCAGCTTAGTGGATCGGGGGGGGGCCCTCCACTTT.

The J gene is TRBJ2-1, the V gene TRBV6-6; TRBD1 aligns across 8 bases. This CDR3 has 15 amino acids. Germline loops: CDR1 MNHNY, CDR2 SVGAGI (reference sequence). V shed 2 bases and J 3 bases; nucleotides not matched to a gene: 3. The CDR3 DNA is TGTGCCAGCAGTTACAGAGGGACAGGCTACAATGAGCAGTTCTTC. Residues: CASSYRGTGYNEQFF.

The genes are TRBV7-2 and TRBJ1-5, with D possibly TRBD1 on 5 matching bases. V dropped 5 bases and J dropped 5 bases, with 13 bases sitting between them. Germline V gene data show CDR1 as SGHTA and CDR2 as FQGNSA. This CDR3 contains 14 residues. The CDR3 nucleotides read TGTGCCAGCAGCCTGGGGGGAGGCCATCAGCCCCAGCATTTT. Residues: CASSLGGGHQPQHF.

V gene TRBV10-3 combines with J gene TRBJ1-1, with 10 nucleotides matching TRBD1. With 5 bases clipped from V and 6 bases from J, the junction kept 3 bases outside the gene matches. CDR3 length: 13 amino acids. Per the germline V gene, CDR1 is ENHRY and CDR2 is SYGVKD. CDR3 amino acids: CAISRQGAAEAFF. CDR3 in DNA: TGTGCCATCAGTAGACAGGGGGCCGCTGAAGCTTTCTTT.

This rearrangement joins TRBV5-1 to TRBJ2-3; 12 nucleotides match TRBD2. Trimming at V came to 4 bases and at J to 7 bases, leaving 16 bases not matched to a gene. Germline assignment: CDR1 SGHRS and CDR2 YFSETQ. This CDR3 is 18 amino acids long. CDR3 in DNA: TGCGCCAGCAGCCCCGGACTAGCGGGGCCCAATGAGTTGAATACGCAGTATTTT. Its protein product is CASSPGLAGPNELNTQYF.

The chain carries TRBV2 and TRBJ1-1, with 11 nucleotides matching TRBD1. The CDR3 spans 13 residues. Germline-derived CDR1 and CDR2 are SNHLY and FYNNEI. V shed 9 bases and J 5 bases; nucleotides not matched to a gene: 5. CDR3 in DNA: TGTGCCAGGAAGTGGGACAGGGGGACTGAAGCTTTCTTT. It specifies CARKWDRGTEAFF.

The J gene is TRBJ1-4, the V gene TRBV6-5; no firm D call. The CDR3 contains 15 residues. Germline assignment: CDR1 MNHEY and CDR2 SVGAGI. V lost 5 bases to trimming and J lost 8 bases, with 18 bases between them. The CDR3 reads CASSHRTRLGEKLFF. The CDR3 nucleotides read TGTGCCAGCAGTCATAGGACCCGACTTGGGGAAAAACTGTTTTTT.

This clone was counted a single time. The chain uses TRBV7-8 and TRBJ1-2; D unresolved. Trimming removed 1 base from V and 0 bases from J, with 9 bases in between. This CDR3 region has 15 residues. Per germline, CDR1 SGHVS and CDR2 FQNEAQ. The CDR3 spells CASSLGLSSNYGYTF. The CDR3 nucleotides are TGTGCCAGCAGCTTAGGACTATCCTCTAACTATGGCTACACCTTC. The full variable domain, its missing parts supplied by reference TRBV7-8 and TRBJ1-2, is GAGVSQSPRYKVAKRGQDVALRCDPISGHVSLFWYQQALGQGPEFLTYFQNEAQLDKSGLPSDRFFAERPEGSVSTLKIQRTQQEDSAVYLCASSLGLSSNYGYTFGSGTRLTVV.

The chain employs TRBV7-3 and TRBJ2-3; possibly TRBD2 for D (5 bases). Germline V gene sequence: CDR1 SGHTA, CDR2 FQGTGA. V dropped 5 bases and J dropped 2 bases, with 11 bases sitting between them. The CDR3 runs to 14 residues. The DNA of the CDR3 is TGTGCCAGCAGCCCGGGCGGGCTCACAGATACGCAGTATTTT. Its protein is CASSPGGLTDTQYF.

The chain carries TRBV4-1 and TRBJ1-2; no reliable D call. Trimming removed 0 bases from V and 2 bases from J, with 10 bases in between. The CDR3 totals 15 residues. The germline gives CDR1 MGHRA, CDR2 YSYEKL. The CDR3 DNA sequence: TGCGCCAGCAGCCAAGATACTACCGGGAACTATGGCTACACCTTC. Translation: CASSQDTTGNYGYTF.